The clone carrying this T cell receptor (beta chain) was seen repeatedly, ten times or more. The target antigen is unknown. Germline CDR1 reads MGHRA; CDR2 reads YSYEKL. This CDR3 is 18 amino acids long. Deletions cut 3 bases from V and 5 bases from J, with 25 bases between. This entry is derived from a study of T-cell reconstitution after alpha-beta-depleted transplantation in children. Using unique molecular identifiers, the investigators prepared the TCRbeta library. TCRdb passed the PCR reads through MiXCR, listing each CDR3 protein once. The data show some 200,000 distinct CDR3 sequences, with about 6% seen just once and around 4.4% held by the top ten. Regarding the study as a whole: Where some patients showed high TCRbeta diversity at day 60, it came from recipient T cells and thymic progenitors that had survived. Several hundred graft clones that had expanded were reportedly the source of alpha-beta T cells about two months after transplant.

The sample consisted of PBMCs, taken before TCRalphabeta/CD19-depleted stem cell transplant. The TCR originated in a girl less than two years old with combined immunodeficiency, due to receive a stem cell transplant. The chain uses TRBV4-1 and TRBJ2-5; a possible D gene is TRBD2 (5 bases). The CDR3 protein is CASSQKILGLDGEETQYF. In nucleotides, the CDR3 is TGCGCCAGCAGCCAGAAGATATTGGGTCTTGACGGGGAGGAGACCCAGTACTTC.